Listed below are T cell receptor beta chains from one sample, sequenced in a study of T cell changes during pregnancy in multiple sclerosis. TCRdb's copy holds only in-frame clones and misses some; the assay was immunoSEQ multiplex PCR. The sample contains 90,000 to 120,000 clones, just over 90% of which appear only once. This specimen consisted of peripheral blood, obtained in the second trimester of pregnancy. All receptors come from a female donor with multiple sclerosis, enrolled in a pregnancy study. Both conserved end residues are part of each CDR3. Fields, in order: clone size, V gene, J gene, D gene, CDR3 protein, CDR3 DNA. A D gene is named only where the DNA matches it firmly. The size field is filled for only some rows; it gives once, few, many or a size class.

clone size: once; V gene: TRBV5-1; J gene: TRBJ2-2; D gene: TRBD1; CDR3 protein: CASSLVGQGVTGELFF; CDR3 DNA: TGCGCCAGCAGCTTGGTGGGGCAGGGGGTCACCGGGGAGCTGTTTTTT
clone size: NA; V gene: TRBV19; J gene: TRBJ1-5; D gene: NA; CDR3 protein: CASSTREGHQPQHF; CDR3 DNA: TGTGCCAGTAGTACCCGGGAAGGGCATCAGCCCCAGCATTTT
clone size: once; V gene: TRBV7-9; J gene: TRBJ1-3; D gene: NA; CDR3 protein: CASNSLILEEVGNTIYF; CDR3 DNA: TGTGCCAGCAACAGCTTAATTTTAGAGGAGGTTGGAAACACCATATATTTT
clone size: once; V gene: TRBV28; J gene: TRBJ2-2; D gene: TRBD1; CDR3 protein: CASSSRQGANTGELFF; CDR3 DNA: TGTGCCAGCAGTTCCAGACAGGGTGCGAACACCGGGGAGCTGTTTTTT
clone size: NA; V gene: TRBV5-6; J gene: TRBJ1-2; D gene: NA; CDR3 protein: CASSLVPGSTPYGYTF; CDR3 DNA: TGTGCCAGCAGCTTGGTCCCAGGGTCCACCCCTTATGGCTACACCTTC
clone size: NA; V gene: TRBV5-1; J gene: TRBJ2-3; D gene: NA; CDR3 protein: CASSVSVLTDTQYF; CDR3 DNA: TGCGCCAGCAGCGTAAGCGTGCTCACAGATACGCAGTATTTT
clone size: NA; V gene: TRBV5-1; J gene: TRBJ1-3; D gene: NA; CDR3 protein: CASSVPQNSGNTIYF; CDR3 DNA: TGCGCCAGCAGCGTTCCCCAAAATTCCGGAAACACCATATATTTT
clone size: NA; V gene: TRBV19; J gene: TRBJ1-1; D gene: TRBD1; CDR3 protein: CASSIIRDRATEAFF; CDR3 DNA: TGTGCCAGTAGTATCATCCGGGACAGGGCCACTGAAGCTTTCTTT
clone size: NA; V gene: TRBV5-1; J gene: TRBJ2-7; D gene: NA; CDR3 protein: CASSLVGSVVSSYEQYF; CDR3 DNA: TGCGCCAGCAGCTTGGTTGGGAGCGTCGTTAGCTCCTACGAGCAGTACTTC
clone size: NA; V gene: TRBV15; J gene: TRBJ2-1; D gene: NA; CDR3 protein: CATSIPGYSYNEQFF; CDR3 DNA: TGTGCCACCAGCATACCAGGCTACTCCTACAATGAGCAGTTCTTC
clone size: NA; V gene: TRBV28; J gene: TRBJ2-7; D gene: TRBD2; CDR3 protein: CASSLGGLAGIGEQYF; CDR3 DNA: TGTGCCAGCAGTTTAGGGGGACTAGCGGGGATTGGCGAGCAGTACTTC
clone size: NA; V gene: TRBV2; J gene: TRBJ2-7; D gene: NA; CDR3 protein: CASSDGARVAYEQYF; CDR3 DNA: TGTGCCAGCAGTGACGGTGCCAGGGTAGCCTACGAGCAGTACTTC
clone size: NA; V gene: TRBV6-1; J gene: TRBJ1-2; D gene: TRBD1; CDR3 protein: CASSETGDGYTF; CDR3 DNA: TGTGCCAGCAGTGAGACAGGGGATGGCTACACCTTC
clone size: NA; V gene: TRBV9; J gene: TRBJ1-1; D gene: TRBD1; CDR3 protein: CASNQGATTEAFF; CDR3 DNA: TGTGCCAGCAATCAGGGGGCTACTACTGAAGCTTTCTTT
clone size: NA; V gene: TRBV9; J gene: TRBJ1-1; D gene: NA; CDR3 protein: CASSSTRTGAEAFF; CDR3 DNA: TGTGCCAGCAGCTCAACGAGGACCGGGGCTGAAGCTTTCTTT
clone size: NA; V gene: TRBV7-2; J gene: TRBJ2-1; D gene: NA; CDR3 protein: CASSLKAYYNEQFF; CDR3 DNA: TGTGCCAGCAGCTTAAAAGCGTATTACAATGAGCAGTTCTTC
clone size: few; V gene: TRBV11-2; J gene: TRBJ2-5; D gene: NA; CDR3 protein: CASSLFGSRGQETQYF; CDR3 DNA: TGTGCCAGCAGCCTATTCGGGAGCCGGGGCCAAGAGACCCAGTACTTC
clone size: once; V gene: TRBV28; J gene: TRBJ2-1; D gene: NA; CDR3 protein: CASSSTAGVSNEQFF; CDR3 DNA: TGTGCCAGCAGTTCGACGGCAGGGGTGAGCAATGAGCAGTTCTTC
clone size: NA; V gene: TRBV25-1; J gene: TRBJ2-1; D gene: NA; CDR3 protein: CASSEFTRGGDEQFF; CDR3 DNA: TGTGCCAGCAGTGAATTCACCAGGGGTGGGGATGAGCAGTTCTTC